Following are 21 T cell receptor beta chains from one sample sequenced in a study of tumor-infiltrating lymphocytes in primary liver carcinoma (TCRdb year 2017). RNA from unsorted whole blood was extracted with TRIzol reagent, and germline DNA was obtained with the DNeasy Blood & Tissue kit. Sequencing was carried out with an Illumina HiSeq 2500. Using a constant-region primer and ProtoScript II reverse transcriptase, TCRbeta-specific cDNA was reverse-transcribed from 500 ng total RNA. TCRbeta libraries were built with three nested multiplex PCR rounds, a slightly modified ARM-PCR procedure. Each of the first two PCR rounds ran for around 10 cycles using multiplex TRBV1-TRBV30 forward primers together with a Cbeta reverse primer. The public reads were reprocessed in TCRdb via fastp at Q25 and MiXCR, keeping in-frame beta chains. When rows share a CDR3 protein, they turn into one entry using the most common DNA and genes. This sample lists around 330,000 distinct CDR3 sequences; 55% to 65% were detected once. Jointly, the top ten make up around 9.5% of the sample.

Source material: peripheral blood. The receptors were sampled from a middle-aged man with primary liver carcinoma and hepatitis B virus infection.

The chain has TRBV5-5 and TRBJ2-6; no definite D call. Germline CDR1 is SGHKS and CDR2 is YYEKEE (reference sequence). The CDR3 sequence is 15 residues long. V was cut by 3 bases and J by 0 bases, with 7 bases left in between. The CDR3 DNA is TGTGCCAGCAGCTGGGCGGACTCTGGGGCCAACGTCCTGACTTTC. Translated: CASSWADSGANVLTF.

This clonotype was observed at least ten times. The chain links TRBV4-3 to TRBJ1-1; 7 nucleotides agree with TRBD1. This CDR3 contains 17 residues. Germline V CDR1 and CDR2: LGHNA, YSLEER. V shed 3 bases, J shed 1 base, and the junction held 11 bases outside the gene matches. The CDR3 nucleotides read TGCGCCAGCAGCCAGGATGCGTTACAGGGGCCGAACACTGAAGCTTTCTTT. It encodes CASSQDALQGPNTEAFF.

The chain couples TRBV30 to TRBJ1-1; 7 bases line up with TRBD1. V lost 5 bases and J lost 4; bases outside the gene matches: 10. The CDR3 runs to 14 residues. Germline CDR1 reads GTSNPN; CDR2 reads SVGIG (reference sequence). Here the CDR3 DNA reads TGTGCCTGGCACCAATTACAGGGGTTCACTGAAGCTTTCTTT. This codes for CAWHQLQGFTEAFF. The whole variable domain, filled in from reference TRBV30 and TRBJ1-1, reads SQTIHQWPATLVQPVGSPLSLECTVEGTSNPNLYWYRQAAGRGLQLLFYSVGIGQISSEVPQNLSASRPQDRQFILSSKKLLLSDSGFYLCAWHQLQGFTEAFFGQGTRLTVV.

Details on this clonotype: At one end the junction does not follow the germline gene, possibly because of a read error. V gene TRBV11-2 combines with J gene TRBJ2-2; TRBD2 might be the D (5 bases). The CDR3 runs to 14 residues. CDR1 is SGHAT, CDR2 FQNNGV, per germline. CDR3 DNA sequence: TGTGCCAGCAGCTTAGTGAATTTGGCCGGGGAGCTGTCTTTT. Translating it yields CASSLVNLAGELSF. Full variable domain (outside the CDR3, taken from reference TRBV11-2 and TRBJ2-2): EAGVAQSPRYKIIEKRQSVAFWCNPISGHATLYWYQQILGQGPKLLIQFQNNGVVDDSQLPKDRFSAERLKGVDSTLKIQPAKLEDSAVYLCASSLVNLAGELSFGEGSRLTVL.

This chain joins TRBV21-1 and TRBJ1-1; the table's TRBD1 call for D was not verified on the DNA. TRBV21-1 is an annotated pseudogene. CDR3 size: 14 residues. CDR3: CASSARGRTTEAFF. CDR3 in DNA: TGTGCCAGCAGCGCGCGGGGCCGTACCACTGAAGCTTTCTTT.

This clonotype was recorded at least ten times. This chain uses TRBV6-5 with TRBJ2-6, with D possibly being TRBD1 (5 bases). Germline values: CDR1 MNHEY, CDR2 SVGAGI. V lost 11 bases to trimming and J lost 3 bases, with 17 bases between them. The CDR3 has 15 amino acids. As DNA, the CDR3 is TGTGCCTCCAGACAGTTTTTGGGTGGGGCCAACGTCCTGACTTTC. It is translated as CASRQFLGGANVLTF.

This clonotype was recorded many times. This chain uses TRBV6-6 with TRBJ2-7; D may be TRBD2 (5 bases). CDR1 MNHNY and CDR2 SVGAGI come from the germline V gene (reference sequence). V lost 2 bases, J lost 1 base, and 15 bases lay in between. CDR3 length equals 16 residues. The CDR3, as DNA: TGTGCCAGCAGTTACGGTACAGCTAGCCGATCCTACGAGCAGTACTTC. Protein sequence: CASSYGTASRSYEQYF.

On this clonotype itself: It may be a read error: a sequence one base away is much more abundant. The chain is built from TRBV6-1 and TRBJ2-3; 8 bases align to TRBD1. Germline V CDR1 and CDR2: MNHNS, SASEGT. The V gene end was trimmed by 4 bases and the J gene end by 2 bases; junction bases not matched to a gene: 5. CDR3 length: 15 residues. CDR3 DNA: TGTGCCAGCAGTGGAACAGGGGGTCACACAGATACGCAGTATTTT. Translation: CASSGTGGHTDTQYF.

Ten or more counts support this clonotype. A read error is possible here, since a much larger clone lies one base away. The V gene is TRBV11-3, the J gene TRBJ2-3; possibly TRBD2 for D (6 bases). This CDR3 region has 14 residues. Looked up from germline, CDR1 is SGHNT and CDR2 is YENEEA. The CDR3 DNA is TGTGCCAACAGCTTTGGCGGGAACACAGATACGCAGTATTTT. Protein product: CANSFGGNTDTQYF.

With respect to this clonotype: The junction differs from germline at one of its ends, possibly a read error. The chain couples TRBV30 to TRBJ2-7; TRBD2 aligns across 7 bases. CDR1 GTSNPN and CDR2 SVGIG come from the germline V gene (reference sequence). The CDR3 is 15 amino acids. Here the CDR3 DNA reads TGTACCTGGAGGCGACGGAGCAGCGGGAATGTTGAGCAGTACTTC. It codes for CTWRRRSSGNVEQYF. Full variable domain (outside the CDR3, taken from reference TRBV30 and TRBJ2-7): SQTIHQWPATLVQPVGSPLSLECTVEGTSNPNLYWYRQAAGRGLQLLFYSVGIGQISSEVPQNLSASRPQDRQFILSSKKLLLSDSGFYLCTWRRRSSGNVEQYFGPGTRLTVT.

To note about this clonotype: This may stem from a read error, because a much larger clone lies one nucleotide away. The V and J genes are TRBV4-1 and TRBJ1-4, with D unresolved. The germline V gene has CDR1 MGHRA and CDR2 YSYEKL. This CDR3 region has 15 residues. The CDR3 protein is CATSQEAARNEKLFF. The CDR3 DNA reads TGCGCCACCAGCCAAGAGGCGGCGAGGAATGAAAAACTGTTTTTT.

On this clonotype: This may be a read error, as it is one base from a much larger clone. The rearrangement uses TRBV12-3 or TRBV12-4 and TRBJ2-3, with 7 bases identical to TRBD2. Trimming at V came to 6 bases and at J to 7 bases, leaving 7 bases not matched to a gene. The CDR3 sequence is 13 residues long. CDR3 sequence (DNA): TGTGCCAGCAGGCTAGCGGCGAGAAATACGCAGTATTTT. Translating gives CASRLAARNTQYF.

This clonotype has a count of ten or more. The J gene is TRBJ1-4, the V gene TRBV4-2; weak D call: TRBD1 (6 bases). The CDR3 sequence is 15 residues long. V gave up 3 bases and J gave up 8 bases, with 16 bases separating them. CDR1 is LGHNA and CDR2 is YNFKEQ in the germline V gene. CDR3 sequence reads: CASSHETGSIEKLFF. The DNA for the CDR3 is TGTGCCAGCAGCCATGAGACAGGTTCGATCGAAAAACTGTTTTTT.

A remark on this clonotype: The CDR3 does not close with the conserved phenylalanine or tryptophan, likely indicating a read error. CDR3 sequence reads: CASSLGSSYDQYI. The DNA of the CDR3 is TGTGCCAGCAGCTTGGGAAGCTCCTACGATCAGTACATC. The chain employs TRBV7-9 and TRBJ2-7; D gene uncertain. The CDR3 extends over 13 amino acids. CDR1 and CDR2 (germline): SEHNR, FQNEAQ (reference sequence).

The V gene is TRBV29-1, the J gene TRBJ2-7; 8 bases match TRBD2. CDR1 is SQVTM, CDR2 ANQGSEA, per germline. The CDR3 extends over 16 amino acids. V lost 2 bases, J lost 1 base, and 10 bases stayed unmatched. Here the CDR3 DNA reads TGCAGCGTTGAATTAAAGACCCGGGAGGGTTCCTACGAGCAGTACTTC. This gives the protein CSVELKTREGSYEQYF.

Of note for this clonotype: A much larger clone differs from this one at a single base, so this may be a read error. The gene calls are TRBV4-2 and TRBJ2-7; TRBD1 matches at 9 bases. The CDR3 sequence is 16 residues long. From germline, CDR1 is LGHNA and CDR2 YNFKEQ. CDR3 in amino acids: CAGSQGTGGGFYEQYF. The CDR3 DNA reads TGTGCCGGCAGCCAAGGAACAGGGGGCGGGTTCTACGAGCAGTACTTC.

This clonotype was counted between two and nine times. This chain connects TRBV12-3 or TRBV12-4 to TRBJ1-5; tentative D call: TRBD1 (5 bases). V was shortened by 4 bases and J by 1 base, with 14 bases between the two germline ends. This CDR3 region has 16 residues. CDR3 bases: TGTGCCAGCAGTTCCCCGGAGGGGATGAGCAATCAGCCCCAGCATTTT. Its translation is CASSSPEGMSNQPQHF.

This clonotype was detected only once. This chain connects TRBV5-1 to TRBJ2-7; TRBD2 matches at 14 bases. The CDR3 is 14 residues long. V shed 4 bases, J shed 6 bases, and the junction held 3 bases outside the gene matches. The germline V gene has CDR1 SGHRS and CDR2 YFSETQ. The CDR3 nucleotides are TGCGCCAGCAGCGACGGGACTAGCGGGGGCGAGCAGTACTTC. This gives the protein CASSDGTSGGEQYF.

In the case of this clonotype: Being one base from a much bigger clone, this may be a read error. This CDR3 is missing its conserved last phenylalanine or tryptophan, likely due to a read error. The V and J genes are TRBV6-2 or TRBV6-3 and TRBJ1-5, with 7 positions matching TRBD1. After removal of 6 bases from V and 2 bases from J, the junction contained 4 bases not matched to a gene. Germline V gene lookup returns CDR1 MNHEY and CDR2 SVGEGT. The CDR3 is 14 amino acids. CDR3 region: CASSQDRGNQPQHS. DNA for the CDR3: TGTGCCAGCAGCCAAGACAGGGGCAATCAGCCCCAGCATTCT.

Concerning this clonotype itself: One end of the junction does not line up with germline, which may come from a read error. The chain recombines TRBV11-2 with TRBJ2-7; 12 nucleotides line up with TRBD2. Looked up from germline, CDR1 is SGHAT and CDR2 is FQNNGV. The CDR3 has 18 amino acids. The CDR3, as DNA: TGTGCCAACAGCTTAGAGGGCCTAGCGGGAGGGTTTGCCTACGAGCAGTACTTC. Protein sequence: CANSLEGLAGGFAYEQYF. Full variable domain (remainder filled in from reference TRBV11-2 and TRBJ2-7): EAGVAQSPRYKIIEKRQSVAFWCNPISGHATLYWYQQILGQGPKLLIQFQNNGVVDDSQLPKDRFSAERLKGVDSTLKIQPAKLEDSAVYLCANSLEGLAGGFAYEQYFGPGTRLTVT.

This clonotype was detected a few times. The chain carries TRBV20-1 and TRBJ1-5; the D gene is possibly TRBD1 (5 bases). The CDR3 sequence is 12 residues long. CDR1 is DFQATT, CDR2 SNEGSKA, per germline (reference sequence). V lost 3 bases and J lost 6, with 9 bases in between. The CDR3 spells CSASRGGQPQHF. Here the CDR3 DNA reads TGCAGTGCTAGTCGGGGCGGTCAGCCCCAGCATTTT.